These 14 T cell receptor beta chains came from one sample sequenced in a study of T cell responses to AZD1222 COVID-19 vaccine. Sequenced by immunoSEQ multiplex PCR; TCRdb stores in-frame clones only, minus some. The sample consists of over 100,000 clones, more than 70% of them appearing once. Source: peripheral blood, taken on day 0 of AZD1222 vaccination. The source of these receptors is an adult in good health.

This chain connects TRBV27 to TRBJ2-7, with D perhaps matching TRBD1 (6 bases). The CDR3 runs to 15 residues. Germline CDR1 MNHEY, CDR2 SMNVEV (reference sequence). With 5 bases removed from V and 0 bases from J, the gap between germline ends came to 14 bases. CDR3 in DNA: TGTGCCAGCAGTAACCCAGGGGCGAACTCCTACGAGCAGTACTTC. Amino acid sequence: CASSNPGANSYEQYF.

This clone was recorded a few times. The sample holds other DNA sequences that translate to the same CDR3. The chain joins TRBV5-1 to TRBJ2-1, with D possibly being TRBD1 (6 bases). V was trimmed by 2 bases and J by 5 bases, leaving 17 bases between them. CDR1 and CDR2 from the germline V gene are SGHRS and YFSETQ. CDR3 length: 16 amino acids. CDR3 sequence reads: CASSLGGESFHNEQFF. CDR3 in DNA: TGCGCCAGCAGCTTAGGGGGTGAATCTTTCCACAATGAGCAGTTCTTC.

This clone was recorded only once. CDR3 nucleotides: TGTGCCAGCGGAACGACAGGGAGCAATCAGCCCCAGCATTTT. Its protein is CASGTTGSNQPQHF. J is TRBJ1-5 and V is TRBV3-1 (or the pseudogene TRBV3-2); 7 bases fit TRBD1. CDR3 size: 14 residues. The V and J ends lost 8 bases and 1 base, in that order; junction bases with no gene match: 5. Germline V gives CDR1 LGHDT, CDR2 YNNKEL (reference sequence).

This clone was detected once. The CDR3 region is CASSLESDTEAFF. CDR3 nucleotide sequence: TGTGCCAGCAGTTTAGAAAGCGACACTGAAGCTTTCTTT. The J gene is TRBJ1-1, the V gene TRBV12-3 or TRBV12-4; D unclear. The CDR3 has 13 amino acids. Trimming took off 1 base at V and 3 bases at J, with 6 bases between the two ends.

The chain uses TRBV19 and TRBJ2-2, with D perhaps TRBD1 (6 bases). This CDR3 region has 14 residues. Trimming took 6 bases from V and 2 from J, leaving 10 bases between them. Germline V gives CDR1 LNHDA, CDR2 SQIVND (reference sequence). CDR3 residues: CASRQDRNTGELFF. As DNA, the CDR3 is TGTGCCAGTAGACAGGACAGAAACACCGGGGAGCTGTTTTTT.

V usage is TRBV7-9 and J usage is TRBJ1-2, with D uncertain. V was trimmed by 5 bases and J by 4 bases, leaving 8 bases between them. This CDR3 is 12 amino acids long. Germline CDR1 and CDR2: SEHNR and FQNEAQ (reference sequence). CDR3 sequence (DNA): TGTGCCAGCAGCCCGGTTTTCTATGGCTACACCTTC. It is translated as CASSPVFYGYTF.

The chain employs TRBV10-3 and TRBJ2-7, with 9 nucleotides matching TRBD2. This CDR3 is built from 14 residues. Trimming cost V 7 bases and J 5 bases; bases outside gene matches: 9. Germline values: CDR1 ENHRY, CDR2 SYGVKD. This CDR3 reads CAIKRELAGDEQYF. For the CDR3, the DNA is TGTGCCATCAAAAGAGAATTAGCGGGAGACGAGCAGTACTTC.

This clone showed up just once. The chain couples TRBV7-6 to TRBJ2-7; 8 bases fit TRBD1. Germline V gives CDR1 SGHVS, CDR2 FNYEAQ. CDR3 length: 14 residues. V shed 3 bases, J shed 4 bases, and the junction held 5 bases outside the gene matches. In DNA form, the CDR3 reads TGTGCCAGCAGCTTCGGGACAGGAGGTTACGAGCAGTACTTC. It translates to CASSFGTGGYEQYF. Full variable domain (remainder filled in from reference TRBV7-6 and TRBJ2-7): GAGVSQSPRYKVTKRGQDVALRCDPISGHVSLYWYRQALGQGPEFLTYFNYEAQQDKSGLPNDRFSAERPEGSISTLTIQRTEQRDSAMYRCASSFGTGGYEQYFGPGTRLTVT.

A remark on this clone: The sample has other DNA sequences that encode this CDR3 too. The chain carries TRBV10-3 and TRBJ1-2; TRBD1 agrees at 9 bases. The ends lost 6 bases at V and 4 bases at J; junction bases unmatched: 3. CDR3 length equals 13 residues. Per germline, CDR1 ENHRY and CDR2 SYGVKD. The CDR3 is CAISGQGSYGYTF. Here the CDR3 DNA reads TGTGCCATCAGCGGACAGGGGAGCTATGGCTACACCTTC.

The chain combines TRBV3-1 (or the pseudogene TRBV3-2) with TRBJ1-3; D remains ambiguous. The CDR3 totals 14 residues. With 0 bases removed from V and 4 bases from J, the gap between germline ends came to 7 bases. Germline CDR1 and CDR2: LGHDT and YNNKEL (reference sequence). CDR3 DNA: TGTGCCAGCAGCCAAGAGTCCGGGGGAAACACCATATATTTT. Translated: CASSQESGGNTIYF.

The rearrangement links TRBV5-6 to TRBJ2-4; TRBD2 matches 8 bases. The CDR3 is 15 residues long. V dropped 2 bases and J dropped 5; count of bases not matched to a gene: 6. Germline CDR1 reads SGHDT; CDR2 reads YYEEEE. The CDR3 sequence: CASSLAGASQNIQYF. In DNA form, the CDR3 reads TGTGCCAGCAGCTTAGCGGGAGCTTCCCAAAACATTCAGTACTTC. The full variable domain, completed using reference TRBV5-6 and TRBJ2-4, is DAGVTQSPTHLIKTRGQQVTLRCSPKSGHDTVSWYQQALGQGPQFIFQYYEEEERQRGNFPDRFSGHQFPNYSSELNVNALLLGDSALYLCASSLAGASQNIQYFGAGTRLSVL.

V gene TRBV4-3 combines with J gene TRBJ2-1, with D perhaps matching TRBD2 (7 bases). The CDR3 runs 16 residues. Germline V lookup: CDR1 LGHNA, CDR2 YSLEER. With 4 bases removed from V and 8 bases from J, the gap between germline ends came to 21 bases. This chain's CDR3 is CASSRIGGPSGDEQFF. The CDR3 DNA is TGCGCCAGCAGCCGGATCGGGGGGCCTTCCGGCGATGAGCAGTTCTTC.

The gene calls are TRBV6-5 and TRBJ1-5, with D uncertain. This CDR3 spans 14 amino acids. Trimming shortened V by 10 bases and J by 2 bases, and 15 bases separated the two germline ends. The germline V gene encodes CDR1 MNHEY and CDR2 SVGAGI. The CDR3 reads CATQTVSGNQPQHF. As DNA, the CDR3 is TGTGCCACCCAGACGGTGAGTGGCAATCAGCCCCAGCATTTT.

The chain has TRBV19 and TRBJ1-1; D not certain. The CDR3 consists of 14 residues. Per germline, CDR1 LNHDA and CDR2 SQIVND (reference sequence). The V gene lost 0 bases and the J gene lost 2 bases, with 7 bases spanning the gap. CDR3 DNA sequence: TGTGCCAGTAGTATAGAGGCGGGAAACACTGAAGCTTTCTTT. Its protein is CASSIEAGNTEAFF.